A single sample is the source of the 31 T cell receptor beta chains below, sequenced in a study of T cell changes during pregnancy in multiple sclerosis. This table comes from immunoSEQ multiplex PCR, and its TCRdb copy is limited to in-frame clones, with some not included. The sample lists about 92,000 clones, almost 95% seen once, with about 2.4% in the top ten. The sample in question was peripheral blood, obtained in the first trimester of pregnancy. The source of these receptors is a female donor with multiple sclerosis, enrolled in a pregnancy study.

The chain combines TRBV6-1 with TRBJ2-2; 8 nucleotides line up with TRBD1. Germline V gene lookup returns CDR1 MNHNS and CDR2 SASEGT. V lost 6 bases and J lost 1; bases outside the gene matches: 4. This CDR3 has 15 amino acids. CDR3 bases: TGTGCCAGCAGACCCGGACAGGGGAACACCGGGGAGCTGTTTTTT. It is translated as CASRPGQGNTGELFF.

The chain joins TRBV19 to TRBJ1-1; D not resolved. Germline CDR1 reads LNHDA; CDR2 reads SQIVND (reference sequence). This CDR3 region has 15 residues. V shed 4 bases and J shed 1 base, with 13 bases lying between them. In DNA form, the CDR3 reads TGTGCCAGTAGTAGCCTAGGGAGGGCGAACACTGAAGCTTTCTTT. Translating gives CASSSLGRANTEAFF. Using reference TRBV19 and TRBJ1-1 for the parts outside the CDR3, the full variable domain is DGGITQSPKYLFRKEGQNVTLSCEQNLNHDAMYWYRQDPGQGLRLIYYSQIVNDFQKGDIAEGYSVSREKKESFPLTVTSAQKNPTAFYLCASSSLGRANTEAFFGQGTRLTVV.

As regards this clone: Additional DNA sequences in this sample encode the identical CDR3. The CDR3 loop reads CASSSGGGTEAFF. The DNA for the CDR3 is TGTGCCAGCAGTTCGGGGGGTGGCACTGAAGCTTTCTTT. This rearrangement joins TRBV28 to TRBJ1-1, with D tentatively TRBD1 (5 bases). The germline V gene encodes CDR1 MDHEN and CDR2 SYDVKM. V was pared by 4 bases and J by 4 bases, with 10 bases between. This CDR3 has 13 amino acids.

This chain links TRBV6-5 with TRBJ2-7, with TRBD2 as a possible D gene (5 bases). Germline loops: CDR1 MNHEY, CDR2 SVGAGI. The CDR3 is 12 residues long. V was clipped by 7 bases and J by 5 bases, with 12 bases between them. DNA of the CDR3: TGTGCCAGCACCGGACTGGGTGACGAGCAGTACTTC. Encoded protein: CASTGLGDEQYF.

This clone was counted a single time. The chain couples TRBV4-3 to TRBJ1-4, with D hard to call. The length of the CDR3 is 14 residues. The V end lost 4 bases, the J end lost 0 bases, and 6 bases lay between the germline ends. CDR1 LGHNA and CDR2 YSLEER come from the germline V gene. CDR3 residues: CASSPTATNEKLFF. The CDR3 region has the DNA TGCGCCAGCAGCCCTACAGCAACTAATGAAAAACTGTTTTTT.

This chain joins TRBV27 and TRBJ1-5, with TRBD1 matching over 9 bases. The CDR3 is 15 amino acids. Germline CDR1 is MNHEY and CDR2 is SMNVEV (reference sequence). Trimming at V came to 3 bases and at J to 6 bases, leaving 6 bases not matched to a gene. In DNA form, the CDR3 reads TGTGCCAGCAGTTTCGGGACAGGGAGCGCTCAGCCCCAGCATTTT. Its protein is CASSFGTGSAQPQHF.

In nucleotides, the CDR3 is TGTGCCAGCTCGGCCCTTGGACTAGCGGGAGGGTTTACCTACGAGCAGTACTTC. As protein: CASSALGLAGGFTYEQYF. The rearrangement links TRBV27 to TRBJ2-7, with 15 bases fitting TRBD2. V was clipped by 8 bases and J by 2 bases; unmatched bases: 13. The CDR3 runs 18 residues. CDR1 and CDR2 (germline): MNHEY, SMNVEV (reference sequence).

The chain recombines TRBV5-1 with TRBJ1-3, with TRBD1 matching over 7 bases. Unmatched junction bases numbered 6, after V lost 4 bases and J lost 2 bases. Germline lookup yields CDR1 SGHRS and CDR2 YFSETQ. This CDR3 has 15 residues. CDR3 sequence reads: CASSPADRAGNTIYF. The CDR3 region has the DNA TGCGCCAGCAGCCCAGCCGACAGGGCTGGAAACACCATATATTTT.

The chain uses TRBV28 and TRBJ2-7; D possibly corresponds to TRBD2 (6 bases). V was clipped by 3 bases and J by 1 base, with 16 bases between them. The CDR3 sequence is 16 residues long. Germline CDR1 MDHEN, CDR2 SYDVKM. The CDR3 bases are TGTGCCAGCAGTTTGTGGCTCCGGGACTCGTCCTACGAGCAGTACTTC. It encodes CASSLWLRDSSYEQYF.

The rearrangement links TRBV7-9 to TRBJ1-2; D ambiguous. There are 13 residues in the CDR3. Germline values: CDR1 SEHNR, CDR2 FQNEAQ (reference sequence). The V end was cut by 0 bases, the J end by 6 bases, with 8 bases between. The DNA of the CDR3 is TGTGCCAGCAGCTTAGCGGGCTACCATGGCTACACCTTC. It yields the protein CASSLAGYHGYTF.

The table lists this clone with a count of one. The rearrangement joins TRBV14 to TRBJ2-5; D is ambiguous. CDR3 length: 15 amino acids. Germline CDR1 is SGHDN and CDR2 is FVKESK. The germline V and J ends were trimmed by 3 bases and 2 bases, with 13 bases remaining between them. The CDR3: CASSQMTSPQETQYF. The CDR3, as DNA: TGTGCCAGCAGCCAGATGACATCCCCTCAAGAGACCCAGTACTTC.

Here the CDR3 reads CAISDWAGWDYGYTF. As DNA, the CDR3 is TGTGCCATCAGTGATTGGGCAGGGTGGGACTATGGCTACACCTTC. The chain couples TRBV10-3 to TRBJ1-2, with D tentatively TRBD1 (5 bases). The length of the CDR3 is 15 residues. The germline V and J ends were trimmed by 3 bases and 3 bases, with 14 bases remaining between them. The germline CDR1 and CDR2 sequences are ENHRY and SYGVKD.

This sequence joins TRBV27 and TRBJ2-1; tentatively, D is TRBD1 (6 bases). With 3 bases removed from V and 3 bases from J, the gap between germline ends came to 9 bases. The CDR3 covers 14 residues. In germline, CDR1 is MNHEY, CDR2 SMNVEV (reference sequence). The CDR3, as DNA: TGTGCCAGCAGTTTTTCAGGGGTCTACAATGAGCAGTTCTTC. Its translation is CASSFSGVYNEQFF.

The chain combines TRBV11-3 with TRBJ2-1; 8 bases agree with TRBD2. The CDR3 has 14 amino acids. The germline V gene has CDR1 SGHNT and CDR2 YENEEA. The V gene end was trimmed by 1 base and the J gene end by 6 bases; junction bases not matched to a gene: 2. CDR3 in DNA: TGTGCCAGCAGCTTAGGTGGGACTAGCAATGAGCAGTTCTTC. Protein: CASSLGGTSNEQFF. Supplemented by reference TRBV11-3 and TRBJ2-1, the full variable domain reads EAGVVQSPRYKIIEKKQPVAFWCNPISGHNTLYWYLQNLGQGPELLIRYENEEAVDDSQLPKDRFSAERLKGVDSTLKIQPAELGDSAVYLCASSLGGTSNEQFFGPGTRLTVL.

The CDR3 bases are TGCGCCAGCAGCTTGGGACTAGTCCTGACGGGCAATGAGCAGTTCTTC. Its translation: CASSLGLVLTGNEQFF. The chain is built from TRBV5-1 and TRBJ2-1; perhaps TRBD2 as D (6 bases). V was cut by 0 bases and J by 6 bases, with 16 bases left in between. The V gene's germline CDR1 is SGHRS and CDR2 YFSETQ. This CDR3 has 16 amino acids.

The V call is TRBV4-2, the J call TRBJ2-5; 10 nucleotides line up with TRBD2. J gave up 3 bases and V 7 bases, and 5 bases lay outside the gene matches. CDR3 length equals 14 residues. Looked up from germline, CDR1 is LGHNA and CDR2 is YNFKEQ. The CDR3 reads CASTRTSGEETQYF. Written as DNA, the CDR3 is TGTGCCAGCACACGGACTAGCGGTGAAGAGACCCAGTACTTC.

The chain links TRBV28 to TRBJ2-5, with D possibly being TRBD1 (5 bases). V lost 3 bases and J 3 bases, leaving 14 bases between the germline ends. The CDR3 runs 15 residues. CDR1 and CDR2 from the germline V gene are MDHEN and SYDVKM. The CDR3 here is CASSFRSVREETQYF. In nucleotides, the CDR3 is TGTGCCAGCAGTTTTAGGTCCGTCAGGGAAGAGACCCAGTACTTC. Using reference TRBV28 and TRBJ2-5 for the parts outside the CDR3, the full variable domain is DVKVTQSSRYLVKRTGEKVFLECVQDMDHENMFWYRQDPGLGLRLIYFSYDVKMKEKGDIPEGYSVSREKKERFSLILESASTNQTSMYLCASSFRSVREETQYFGPGTRLLVL.

This chain uses TRBV28 with TRBJ1-5; D possibly corresponds to TRBD1 (6 bases). The V and J ends lost 2 bases and 1 base respectively, with 12 bases between them. CDR3 length equals 16 residues. Germline CDR1 reads MDHEN; CDR2 reads SYDVKM. The CDR3 DNA follows: TGTGCCAGCAGTTTAGAGGGGACACGGAGCAATCAGCCCCAGCATTTT. It yields the protein CASSLEGTRSNQPQHF.

Here the CDR3 reads CASRQSRGDEQYF. CDR3 DNA sequence: TGTGCCAGCAGACAAAGCCGGGGAGACGAGCAGTACTTC. The V call is TRBV6-5, the J call TRBJ2-7; D possibly corresponds to TRBD2 (5 bases). V lost 6 bases to trimming and J lost 5 bases, with 14 bases between them. The CDR3 consists of 13 residues. CDR1 MNHEY and CDR2 SVGAGI come from the germline V gene.

The rearrangement joins TRBV5-1 to TRBJ2-2, with 9 bases lining up with TRBD1. Trimming at V came to 2 bases and at J to 5 bases, leaving 4 bases not matched to a gene. CDR1 SGHRS and CDR2 YFSETQ come from the germline V gene. The length of the CDR3 is 15 residues. CDR3: CASSLTGTGTGELFF. For the CDR3, the DNA is TGCGCCAGCAGCTTAACCGGGACAGGGACCGGGGAGCTGTTTTTT.

The chain joins TRBV9 to TRBJ2-2; a weak D match, TRBD2 (5 bases). Deletions cut 0 bases from V and 5 bases from J, with 11 bases between. This CDR3 contains 15 residues. Germline V gene data show CDR1 as SGDLS and CDR2 as YYNGEE. The CDR3 bases are TGTGCCAGCAGCGTAGTTCTGGGAGAAACCGGGGAGCTGTTTTTT. Protein sequence: CASSVVLGETGELFF.

The chain carries TRBV7-2 and TRBJ1-1; D may be TRBD1 (6 bases). The V end lost 3 bases, the J end lost 5 bases, and 13 bases lay between the germline ends. Germline V gene lookup returns CDR1 SGHTA and CDR2 FQGNSA. The CDR3 runs to 14 residues. CDR3 protein: CASSFRDKGTEAFF. CDR3 nucleotide sequence: TGTGCCAGCAGCTTCCGGGACAAGGGGACTGAAGCTTTCTTT.

The rearrangement links TRBV7-2 to TRBJ1-5, with a weak D call TRBD1 (6 bases). The CDR3 is 14 amino acids. Trimming stripped 5 bases from V and 7 bases from J, with 15 bases between. The germline CDR1 and CDR2 sequences are SGHTA and FQGNSA. The DNA of the CDR3 is TGTGCCAGCAGCACGAGGCGGGGGGCGCAGCCCCAGCATTTT. The encoded protein is CASSTRRGAQPQHF.

The chain couples TRBV28 to TRBJ1-5; 9 nucleotides align to TRBD1. V lost 6 bases to trimming and J lost 5 bases; unmatched junction nucleotides: 11. Per germline, CDR1 MDHEN and CDR2 SYDVKM. The CDR3 sequence is 16 residues long. CDR3 amino acids: CASRLRTGARDQPQHF. The CDR3 bases are TGTGCCAGCAGGCTCCGGACAGGGGCAAGAGATCAGCCCCAGCATTTT.

V gene TRBV9 combines with J gene TRBJ2-1; TRBD2 agrees at 13 bases. J was trimmed by 7 bases and V by 0 bases; bases with no gene match: 10. CDR3 length equals 18 residues. Germline CDR1 is SGDLS and CDR2 is YYNGEE. The CDR3: CASSVAWTSGSYVNEQFF. As DNA, the CDR3 is TGTGCCAGCAGCGTAGCTTGGACTAGCGGGAGCTATGTAAATGAGCAGTTCTTC.

V usage is TRBV5-6 and J usage is TRBJ1-1; TRBD1 is a possible D gene (5 bases). The germline CDR1 and CDR2 sequences are SGHDT and YYEEEE. V shed 4 bases and J shed 7 bases, with 11 bases lying between them. The CDR3 has 12 amino acids. Here the CDR3 DNA reads TGTGCCAGCAGCCCCGGGGGGGGTGAAGCTTTCTTT. Translation: CASSPGGGEAFF.

The chain uses TRBV28 and TRBJ2-7; maybe TRBD2 (5 bases). Germline V gene sequence: CDR1 MDHEN, CDR2 SYDVKM. The CDR3 contains 14 residues. V was trimmed by 7 bases and J by 4 bases, leaving 17 bases between them. CDR3 sequence (DNA): TGTGCCAGCAATACTGGGCTGGGCGGGTACGAGCAGTACTTC. This translates into CASNTGLGGYEQYF. The whole variable domain, filled in from reference TRBV28 and TRBJ2-7, reads DVKVTQSSRYLVKRTGEKVFLECVQDMDHENMFWYRQDPGLGLRLIYFSYDVKMKEKGDIPEGYSVSREKKERFSLILESASTNQTSMYLCASNTGLGGYEQYFGPGTRLTVT.

This clone was seen just once. V gene TRBV27 combines with J gene TRBJ2-7; 7 nucleotides match TRBD2. Germline-derived CDR1 and CDR2 are MNHEY and SMNVEV (reference sequence). This CDR3 has 14 amino acids. The ends lost 5 bases at V and 0 bases at J; junction bases unmatched: 4. The chain's CDR3 is CASSIAGSSYEQYF. The CDR3 coding sequence is TGTGCCAGCAGTATAGCGGGTAGCTCCTACGAGCAGTACTTC.

The chain employs TRBV5-1 and TRBJ2-3; D is perhaps TRBD2 (5 bases). The CDR3 is made up of 15 amino acids. Germline V gene data show CDR1 as SGHRS and CDR2 as YFSETQ. V was pared by 0 bases and J by 2 bases, with 10 bases between. For the CDR3, the DNA is TGCGCCAGCAGCTTGGGGACTTTTGTCACAGATACGCAGTATTTT. As protein: CASSLGTFVTDTQYF.

This chain connects TRBV5-1 to TRBJ2-7; no clear D gene. This CDR3 is 14 amino acids long. V was trimmed by 0 bases and J by 2 bases, leaving 9 bases between them. The germline CDR1 and CDR2 sequences are SGHRS and YFSETQ. The CDR3, as DNA: TGCGCCAGCAGCTTGGGCGGAGCTACCTACGAGCAGTACTTC. It specifies CASSLGGATYEQYF.

The chain employs TRBV18 and TRBJ1-1; D is perhaps TRBD1 (5 bases). CDR1 is KGHSH, CDR2 LQKENI, per germline. CDR3 length: 16 amino acids. The V gene lost 0 bases and the J gene lost 0 bases, with 11 bases spanning the gap. The CDR3 DNA is TGTGCCAGCTCACCACCAACCCCGGGGGTGAACACTGAAGCTTTCTTT. Translation: CASSPPTPGVNTEAFF.